One and the same sample provided the 23 T cell receptor beta chains below, sequenced in a study of blood T cells in healthy people across ages. The use of a sample-barcoded 5' primer and a J-beta primer mix characterized a second PCR of roughly 6 to 11 cycles. TCRdb re-called the 5' RACE reads with MiXCR, one entry per CDR3 protein. The data hold around 650,000 distinct CDR3 sequences, with about 34% observed a single time. The sample comprised blood. The receptor set was obtained from a woman at least 80 years old in good health.

Points on this clonotype: This could be a read error, since a much larger clone is one nucleotide away. No DNA is shown, since the ends of the CDR3 on it are uncertain; the CDR3 is the one TCRdb lists. V gene TRBV4-1 combines with J gene TRBJ2-6; the table's D call of TRBD1 was not tested on the DNA. The germline V gene encodes CDR1 MGHRA and CDR2 YSYEKL. The CDR3 spans 20 residues, counting both ends. CDR3 in amino acids: CASSQDLVGTGSPGANVRTF.

This clonotype was recorded a few times. The chain is built from TRBV7-9 and TRBJ2-2; D is perhaps TRBD1 (6 bases). Per germline, CDR1 SEHNR and CDR2 FQNEAQ (reference sequence). V shed 3 bases and J shed 5 bases, with 10 bases lying between them. This CDR3 contains 14 residues. The CDR3, as DNA: TGTGCCAGCAGCTTCGGGACAATTACCGGGGAGCTGTTTTTT. Translation gives CASSFGTITGELFF.

This chain joins TRBV7-2 and TRBJ2-7; the match to TRBD1 covers 7 bases. V was clipped by 2 bases and J by 4 bases; unmatched bases: 2. Germline V gene lookup returns CDR1 SGHTA and CDR2 FQGNSA. The CDR3 runs to 13 residues. The CDR3 protein is CASSLFRGYEQYF. For the CDR3, the DNA is TGTGCCAGCAGCTTATTCAGGGGGTACGAGCAGTACTTC.

As for this clonotype: Germline and junction disagree at one end, which may indicate a read error. The chain couples TRBV27 to TRBJ2-1, with D possibly matching TRBD1 (6 bases). The germline V gene has CDR1 MNHEY and CDR2 SMNVEV (reference sequence). The CDR3 runs 15 residues. As DNA, the CDR3 is TGTGCCAGCAGTGACAGACAGGTAGAGAGGAATGAACAGTTCTTC. As protein: CASSDRQVERNEQFF.

A remark on this clonotype: A clone one base away is much larger, so this may be a read error. The chain employs TRBV20-1 and TRBJ2-5; 8 nucleotides align to TRBD1. The assigned J gene may be wrong: the sequence end matches TRBJ2-7 better. Per the germline V gene, CDR1 is DFQATT and CDR2 is SNEGSKA (reference sequence). The CDR3 length is 15 residues. This chain's CDR3 is CSTDGTGAAPYEQYF. Here the CDR3 DNA reads TGCAGTACTGACGGGACAGGCGCCGCCCCCTACGAGCAGTACTTC.

The chain is built from TRBV20-1 and TRBJ2-7; 10 positions agree with TRBD2. Trimming at V came to 5 bases and at J to 3 bases, leaving 4 bases not matched to a gene. Germline V gene sequence: CDR1 DFQATT, CDR2 SNEGSKA (reference sequence). The CDR3 length is 13 residues. In nucleotides, the CDR3 is TGCAGTGCTCCCCGGACTAGCGGCTACGAGCAGTACTTC. Amino acids: CSAPRTSGYEQYF.

In this sample, this clonotype turned up many times. This chain uses TRBV20-1 with TRBJ1-2; 8 bases line up with TRBD1. Germline CDR1 and CDR2: DFQATT and SNEGSKA (reference sequence). Trimming removed 0 bases from V and 5 bases from J; junction bases left unmatched: 11. The CDR3 consists of 16 residues. Here the CDR3 reads CSARDAGRGPGYGYTF. For the CDR3, the DNA is TGCAGTGCTAGAGATGCAGGCAGGGGGCCTGGGTATGGCTACACCTTC.

This clonotype came up a few times. The gene calls are TRBV5-1 and TRBJ1-4; 7 bases fit TRBD1. Trimming took 4 bases from V and 7 from J; bases not matched to a gene: 10. CDR1 SGHRS and CDR2 YFSETQ come from the germline V gene. This CDR3 region has 15 residues. CDR3: CASSITGALGEKLFF. CDR3 coding DNA: TGCGCCAGCAGCATCACAGGGGCTCTGGGTGAAAAACTGTTTTTT.

The rearrangement joins TRBV20-1 to TRBJ1-2; possibly TRBD1 for D (6 bases). CDR3 length: 13 amino acids. Deletions cut 6 bases from V and 1 base from J, with 12 bases between. Germline CDR1 DFQATT, CDR2 SNEGSKA (reference sequence). CDR3 protein: CSARNRVNYGYTF. The CDR3 DNA sequence: TGCAGTGCCCGAAACAGGGTTAACTATGGCTACACCTTC.

The V gene is TRBV7-2, the J gene TRBJ2-5; D might be TRBD1 (6 bases). The J call is in doubt because the DNA end fits TRBJ2-7 better. Germline CDR1 is SGHTA and CDR2 is FQGNSA. The CDR3 covers 15 residues. CDR3 bases: TGTGCCAGCACCAGGACAGCGACGATGGGATACGAGCAGTACTTC. Translation: CASTRTATMGYEQYF.

This clonotype was observed many times. The CDR3 DNA follows: TGTGCCAGCAGCGATGCCGGGACTAGCTACGAGCAGTACTTC. Translating gives CASSDAGTSYEQYF. The chain combines TRBV9 with TRBJ2-7; 8 bases agree with TRBD2. The CDR3 length is 14 residues. Germline assignment: CDR1 SGDLS and CDR2 YYNGEE. V dropped 3 bases and J dropped 3; count of bases not matched to a gene: 5.

This clonotype was found many times. The chain couples TRBV2 to TRBJ1-1; TRBD1 matches 8 bases. The V segment lost 6 bases and the J segment 7 bases; nucleotides outside the gene matches: 4. From germline, CDR1 is SNHLY and CDR2 FYNNEI. This CDR3 comprises 12 residues. The CDR3 DNA is TGTGCCAGCAGAGACAGGGGATATGAAGCTTTCTTT. Protein sequence: CASRDRGYEAFF.

As regards this clonotype: A much more abundant neighbour one base away suggests this may be a read error. The chain employs TRBV6-5 and TRBJ1-2, with a tentative D call TRBD1 (6 bases). The CDR3 length is 15 residues. Germline values: CDR1 MNHEY, CDR2 SVGAGI. CDR3 sequence reads: CASRRGQTGNYGHTF. For the CDR3, the DNA is TGTGCCAGCAGACGCGGACAGACCGGTAACTATGGCCACACCTTC.

The J gene is TRBJ2-1, the V gene TRBV9; D is uncertain. The CDR3 runs to 16 residues. CDR1 and CDR2 from the germline V gene are SGDLS and YYNGEE. V shed 0 bases and J shed 0 bases, with 10 bases lying between them. CDR3 protein: CASSVGGQSSYNEQFF. DNA for the CDR3: TGTGCCAGCAGCGTAGGTGGCCAAAGCTCCTACAATGAGCAGTTCTTC.

The sample holds many counts of this clonotype. The V and J genes are TRBV25-1 and TRBJ1-4, with 8 bases lining up with TRBD1. CDR1 MGHDK and CDR2 SYGVNS come from the germline V gene. The CDR3 runs 14 residues. After removal of 3 bases from V and 8 bases from J, the junction contained 5 bases not matched to a gene. The CDR3 region is CASSDAQGGEKLFF. The DNA of the CDR3 is TGTGCCAGCAGTGACGCACAGGGGGGAGAAAAACTGTTTTTT.

This clonotype was seen many times. The chain has TRBV12-3 or TRBV12-4 and TRBJ1-2; D is perhaps TRBD1 (5 bases). V lost 7 bases to trimming and J lost 0 bases, with 15 bases between them. The CDR3 loop spans 15 amino acids. The CDR3, as DNA: TGTGCCAGCACCGTAGTGGTAGGGGCTAACTATGGCTACACCTTC. Protein: CASTVVVGANYGYTF.

The genes are TRBV4-3 and TRBJ2-7, with D hard to call. Germline CDR1 and CDR2: LGHNA and YSLEER. Trimming pared 1 base from V and 3 bases from J, leaving 13 bases between. The CDR3 length is 15 residues. DNA for the CDR3: TGCGCCAGCAGCCAAGTTTTTGAGCAGAGCTACGAGCAGTACTTC. Translating it yields CASSQVFEQSYEQYF.

This clonotype was seen ten or more times. This chain joins TRBV20-1 and TRBJ2-3, with 10 bases lining up with TRBD2. CDR1 and CDR2 from the germline V gene are DFQATT and SNEGSKA (reference sequence). Trimming took 2 bases from V and 0 from J; bases not matched to a gene: 5. The CDR3 is 16 amino acids. This CDR3 is CSARPSGGPSTDTQYF. For the CDR3, the DNA is TGCAGTGCTAGACCTAGCGGGGGACCTAGCACAGATACGCAGTATTTT.

This clonotype was detected ten times or more. This chain uses TRBV20-1 with TRBJ2-7; D may be TRBD2 (6 bases). In germline, CDR1 is DFQATT, CDR2 SNEGSKA (reference sequence). This CDR3 has 13 amino acids. V was cut by 5 bases and J by 2 bases, with 13 bases left in between. The CDR3: CSALLAVTYEQYF. The CDR3 DNA is TGCAGTGCTCTATTAGCGGTTACCTACGAGCAGTACTTC.

This chain joins TRBV13 and TRBJ2-6; possibly TRBD1 for D (6 bases). Per the germline V gene, CDR1 is PRHDT and CDR2 is FYEKMQ (reference sequence). The length of the CDR3 is 16 residues. V was trimmed by 5 bases and J by 0 bases, leaving 11 bases between them. The DNA for the CDR3 is TGTGCCAGCAGCCTTGGACAGACCTCTGGGGCCAACGTCCTGACTTTC. Its translation is CASSLGQTSGANVLTF.

This clonotype was seen ten or more times. V and J are TRBV2 and TRBJ2-5; weak D call: TRBD1 (8 bases). CDR1 SNHLY and CDR2 FYNNEI come from the germline V gene. V lost 2 bases and J 5 bases, leaving 15 bases between the germline ends. CDR3 length: 15 residues. The CDR3 spells CASSELGQGGETQYF. In DNA, the CDR3 is TGTGCCAGCAGTGAACTTGGACAGGGAGGGGAGACCCAGTACTTC. Full variable domain (rest looked up from reference TRBV2 and TRBJ2-5): EPEVTQTPSHQVTQMGQEVILRCVPISNHLYFYWYRQILGQKVEFLVSFYNNEISEKSEIFDDQFSVERPDGSNFTLKIRSTKLEDSAMYFCASSELGQGGETQYFGPGTRLLVL.

About this clonotype: Just one base apart from a much larger clone, this may be a read error. This sequence joins TRBV9 and TRBJ1-2, with D hard to call. This CDR3 is 16 amino acids long. Germline loops: CDR1 SGDLS, CDR2 YYNGEE. V lost 1 base to trimming and J lost 6 bases, with 19 bases between them. The CDR3 nucleotides are TGTGCCAGCAGCGTATCTGTTCGGGCGGACCTCCATGGCTACACCTTC. This gives the protein CASSVSVRADLHGYTF.

This clonotype was seen more than once but under ten times. The J gene is TRBJ1-2, the V gene TRBV29-1; D is unresolved. V was cut by 5 bases and J by 4 bases, with 14 bases left in between. Germline V lookup: CDR1 SQVTM, CDR2 ANQGSEA. CDR3 length: 13 residues. CDR3 amino acids: CSVNPDLTYGYTF. CDR3 sequence (DNA): TGCAGCGTTAACCCCGATCTGACCTATGGCTACACCTTC.